This TCR beta chain was captured in a study of T cells in Graves' hyperthyroidism and ophthalmopathy. Study-level information: Peripheral blood draws took place at initial diagnosis, ahead of any treatment. Findings and limits, study-wide: The model anticipated ophthalmopathy a median about 7 months pre-onset.

Under 3 months was the duration of disease in ophthalmopathy patients, who also had a Clinical Activity Score of at least 3 and a NOSPECS grade of at least 4. The CDR3 covers 11 residues. Trimming shortened V by 2 bases and J by 6 bases, and 5 bases separated the two germline ends. CDR1 and CDR2 (germline): ENHRY, SYGVKD. Template material for amplifying TCR beta CDR3 regions consisted of RNA transcripts. An initial round of RT-PCR targeting the TCR CDR3 relied on the HTBI primer set. TCRdb re-analysed the multiplex PCR reads in MiXCR, keeping a single row per CDR3 protein. The table records about 250,000 distinct CDR3 sequences, 20% to 25% of them present only once. Note on this clonotype: Antigen unknown.

The genes are TRBV10-3 and TRBJ2-7, with D maybe TRBD1 (5 bases). The material sequenced was blood. The origin of this receptor is a man aged 25-40 years with Graves' ophthalmopathy. As DNA, the CDR3 is TGTGCCATCAGTGAGGGGGCCGAGCAGTACTTC. Translated: CAISEGAEQYF.